Below are 17 T cell receptor beta chains sequenced from a single sample in a study of CD8+ T cells in alopecia areata. As for treatment: oral pan-JAK inhibitor, 5-10 mg twice daily. In each case, RNA was isolated and then reverse transcribed into cDNA as the sequencing template. Profiled with immunoSEQ multiplex PCR; TCRdb holds only in-frame clones, not every one. This sample has about 90,000 clones, with about 44% found just once. Here the sequenced sample was CD8+ T cells sorted from blood, taken at week 24, from a patient treated with tofacitinib. These receptor sequences come from a human donor with alopecia areata.

This clone was picked up a small number of times. The rearrangement uses TRBV30 and TRBJ2-3, with D maybe TRBD2 (5 bases). The germline V and J ends were trimmed by 1 base and 1 base, with 9 bases remaining between them. Germline V gives CDR1 GTSNPN, CDR2 SVGIG (reference sequence). The length of the CDR3 is 14 residues. This CDR3 reads CAWSDGRGTDTQYF. The CDR3 nucleotides read TGTGCCTGGAGTGACGGGCGGGGCACAGATACGCAGTATTTT.

The chain carries TRBV4-1 and TRBJ2-1, with TRBD2 matching 7 bases. With V trimmed by 4 bases and J by 6 bases, 6 bases remained unmatched. Germline assignment: CDR1 MGHRA and CDR2 YSYEKL. The CDR3 loop spans 14 amino acids. The CDR3 nucleotides read TGCGCCAGCAGCCGCTCTAGCGGAGCCAATGAGCAGTTCTTC. It yields the protein CASSRSSGANEQFF.

CDR3 sequence reads: CASSLVGPDYEQYF. The CDR3 coding sequence is TGTGCCAGCAGCTTAGTTGGGCCGGACTACGAGCAGTACTTC. This rearrangement joins TRBV7-9 to TRBJ2-7; D is unresolved. The CDR3 covers 14 residues. V lost 1 base, J lost 3 bases, and 10 bases lay in between. Germline loops: CDR1 SEHNR, CDR2 FQNEAQ (reference sequence).

This clone has just a few counts. The chain links TRBV28 to TRBJ2-7, with D tentatively TRBD1 (5 bases). Trimming removed 5 bases from V and 3 bases from J, with 14 bases in between. The germline V gene has CDR1 MDHEN and CDR2 SYDVKM. The CDR3 extends over 14 amino acids. The CDR3 spells CASSTTAYLYEQYF. The CDR3 nucleotides read TGTGCCAGCAGTACGACAGCTTACCTCTACGAGCAGTACTTC.

V usage is TRBV4-2 and J usage is TRBJ1-2, with D perhaps matching TRBD1 (5 bases). This CDR3 contains 15 residues. CDR1 LGHNA and CDR2 YNFKEQ come from the germline V gene. Trimming left V 1 base short and J 1 base short, with 10 bases between. The CDR3 sequence is CASSQGPGINYGYTF. The CDR3 coding sequence is TGTGCCAGCAGCCAAGGACCAGGGATTAACTATGGCTACACCTTC.

This clone has just a few counts. The chain uses TRBV18 and TRBJ1-4; D call uncertain. There are 16 residues in the CDR3. Germline CDR1 KGHSH, CDR2 LQKENI. V lost 2 bases and J lost 0, with 10 bases in between. CDR3 DNA: TGTGCCAGCTCACCAACTGTCCAGGCAACTAATGAAAAACTGTTTTTT. Its translation is CASSPTVQATNEKLFF.

This chain uses TRBV11-2 with TRBJ2-2; 13 bases are a match to TRBD2. The V gene's germline CDR1 is SGHAT and CDR2 FQNNGV. The CDR3 totals 17 residues. V shed 5 bases, J shed 8 bases, and the junction held 11 bases outside the gene matches. The CDR3 DNA reads as TGTGCCAGCAGCCCAAAGGGACTAGCGGGAATCTTGGGGGAGCTGTTTTTT. Encoded protein: CASSPKGLAGILGELFF.

This clone has only a few counts. This chain connects TRBV23-1 to TRBJ2-5; TRBD2 is a possible D gene (5 bases). TRBV23-1 has ORF status, its function being uncertain. This CDR3 comprises 20 residues. The V end was cut by 2 bases, the J end by 3 bases, with 28 bases between. This chain's CDR3 is CASSQIHRVVPAGKKETQYF. CDR3 DNA: TGCGCCAGCAGTCAAATCCACCGAGTCGTCCCCGCGGGCAAAAAAGAGACCCAGTACTTC.

This clone occurred a few times. The chain has TRBV7-2 and TRBJ2-5, with 10 bases fitting TRBD2. The CDR3 has 18 amino acids. Unmatched junction bases numbered 17, after V lost 5 bases and J lost 5 bases. CDR1 and CDR2 (germline): SGHTA, FQGNSA. DNA of the CDR3: TGTGCCAGCAGCCCTACTTCACTTACTAGCGGGATTAAGGAGACCCAGTACTTC. Translating it yields CASSPTSLTSGIKETQYF.

This clone was detected only once. Other nucleotide sequences from this sample produce the same CDR3. The CDR3 sequence: CASSLNYEQYF. CDR3 bases: TGTGCCAGCAGTTTGAACTACGAGCAGTACTTC. This chain connects TRBV28 to TRBJ2-7; D gene unclear. Trimming removed 3 bases from V and 3 bases from J, with 3 bases in between. Germline CDR1 reads MDHEN; CDR2 reads SYDVKM. The CDR3 consists of 11 residues.

Concerning this clone: Other DNA sequences of this sample code for an identical CDR3. The chain joins TRBV11-2 to TRBJ2-1, with no clear D. CDR3 length: 15 amino acids. Between the trimmed V and J ends, which lost 4 bases and 0 bases, there was a span of 10 bases. Germline assignment: CDR1 SGHAT and CDR2 FQNNGV. This CDR3 is CASSSGHSSYNEQFF. CDR3 bases: TGTGCCAGCAGCTCCGGGCACAGCTCCTACAATGAGCAGTTCTTC.

Many counts were recorded for this clone. This chain joins TRBV6-5 and TRBJ2-7; 8 bases agree with TRBD2. This CDR3 spans 15 amino acids. With V trimmed by 6 bases and J by 5 bases, 12 bases remained unmatched. Germline values: CDR1 MNHEY, CDR2 SVGAGI. This CDR3 reads CASSSGGREADEQYF. CDR3 DNA sequence: TGTGCCAGCAGCTCCGGGGGGCGGGAGGCGGACGAGCAGTACTTC.

This clone was observed a few times. The chain is built from TRBV19 and TRBJ2-2; no definite D call. The germline V gene has CDR1 LNHDA and CDR2 SQIVND (reference sequence). V lost 3 bases and J 4 bases, leaving 3 bases between the germline ends. The CDR3 covers 12 residues. DNA for the CDR3: TGTGCCAGTAGTATCGGCACCGGGGAGCTGTTTTTT. It translates to CASSIGTGELFF. Filled out from reference TRBV19 and TRBJ2-2, the complete variable domain reads DGGITQSPKYLFRKEGQNVTLSCEQNLNHDAMYWYRQDPGQGLRLIYYSQIVNDFQKGDIAEGYSVSREKKESFPLTVTSAQKNPTAFYLCASSIGTGELFFGEGSRLTVL.

There are a few counts of this clone. The chain links TRBV7-9 to TRBJ2-2; 14 bases line up with TRBD2. The CDR3 is 18 residues long. The junction had 11 bases not matched to a gene; V was cut back by 4 bases and J by 7 bases. The V gene's germline CDR1 is SEHNR and CDR2 FQNEAQ (reference sequence). The CDR3 loop is CASSSGLAGATWVGELFF. Here the CDR3 DNA reads TGTGCCAGCAGCTCGGGACTAGCGGGAGCCACCTGGGTCGGGGAGCTGTTTTTT.

The CDR3 reads CASSLQGRDGYTF. CDR3 bases: TGTGCCAGCAGCCTACAGGGGCGTGACGGCTACACCTTC. The chain is built from TRBV27 and TRBJ1-2, with 7 bases matching TRBD1. The ends lost 6 bases at V and 8 bases at J; junction bases unmatched: 9. The CDR3 length is 13 residues. Germline values: CDR1 MNHEY, CDR2 SMNVEV (reference sequence).

This chain uses TRBV5-4 with TRBJ1-1, with unresolved D. V gave up 3 bases and J gave up 4 bases, with 4 bases separating them. CDR1 and CDR2 (germline): SGHNT, YYREEE (reference sequence). CDR3 length equals 11 residues. DNA of the CDR3: TGTGCCAGCAGCTCGTTCACTGAAGCTTTCTTT. This translates into CASSSFTEAFF.

This clone was seen more than once but under ten times. This chain uses TRBV29-1 with TRBJ1-1; D not certain. Germline loops: CDR1 SQVTM, CDR2 ANQGSEA. The CDR3 has 12 residues. Trimming left V 5 bases short and J 4 bases short, with 11 bases between. CDR3 protein: CSVLAYPTEAFF. CDR3 nucleotide sequence: TGCAGCGTTTTAGCCTACCCCACTGAAGCTTTCTTT.